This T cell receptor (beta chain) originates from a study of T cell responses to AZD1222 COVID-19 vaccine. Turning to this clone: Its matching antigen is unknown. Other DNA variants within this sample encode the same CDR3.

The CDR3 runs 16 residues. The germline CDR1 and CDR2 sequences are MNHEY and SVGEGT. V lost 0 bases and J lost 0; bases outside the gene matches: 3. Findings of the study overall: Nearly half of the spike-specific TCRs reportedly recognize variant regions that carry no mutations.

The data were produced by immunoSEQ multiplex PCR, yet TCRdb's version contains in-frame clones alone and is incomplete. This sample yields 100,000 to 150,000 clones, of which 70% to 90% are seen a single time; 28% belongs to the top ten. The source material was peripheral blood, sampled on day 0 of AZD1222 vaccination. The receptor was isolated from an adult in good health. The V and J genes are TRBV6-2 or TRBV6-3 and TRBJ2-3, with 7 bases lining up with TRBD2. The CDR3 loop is CASSYSPSGSTDTQYF. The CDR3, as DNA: TGTGCCAGCAGTTACTCCCCTAGCGGAAGCACAGATACGCAGTATTTT.